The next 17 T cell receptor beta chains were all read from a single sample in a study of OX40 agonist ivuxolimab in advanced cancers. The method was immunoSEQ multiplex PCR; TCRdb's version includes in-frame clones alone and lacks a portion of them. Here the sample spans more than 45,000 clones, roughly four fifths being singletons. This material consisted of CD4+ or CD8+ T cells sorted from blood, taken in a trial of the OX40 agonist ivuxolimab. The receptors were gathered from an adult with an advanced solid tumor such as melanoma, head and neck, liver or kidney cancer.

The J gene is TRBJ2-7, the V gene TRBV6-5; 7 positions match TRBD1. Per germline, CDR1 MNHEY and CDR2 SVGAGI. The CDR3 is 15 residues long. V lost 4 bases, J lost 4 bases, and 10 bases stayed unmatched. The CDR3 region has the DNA TGTGCCAGCAGTTGGATACCGGGACAGCCTTACGAGCAGTACTTC. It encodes CASSWIPGQPYEQYF.

The CDR3 here is CASSKQGYEQFF. The CDR3 DNA follows: TGTGCCAGCAGCAAACAGGGGTATGAGCAGTTCTTC. The chain carries TRBV7-3 and TRBJ2-1, with 7 bases identical to TRBD1. This CDR3 has 12 residues. Germline assignment: CDR1 SGHTA and CDR2 FQGTGA. V shed 5 bases, J shed 8 bases, and the junction held 3 bases outside the gene matches. Full variable domain (outside the CDR3, taken from reference TRBV7-3 and TRBJ2-1): GAGVSQTPSNKVTEKGKYVELRCDPISGHTALYWYRQSLGQGPEFLIYFQGTGAADDSGLPNDRFFAVRPEGSVSTLKIQRTERGDSAVYLCASSKQGYEQFFGPGTRLTVL.

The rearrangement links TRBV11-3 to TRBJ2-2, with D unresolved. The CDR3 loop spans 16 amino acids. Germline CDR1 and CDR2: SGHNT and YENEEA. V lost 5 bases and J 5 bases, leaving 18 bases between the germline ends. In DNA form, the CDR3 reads TGTGCCAGCAGCATCGGGCAGGCCCGCAGTACCGGGGAGCTGTTTTTT. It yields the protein CASSIGQARSTGELFF.

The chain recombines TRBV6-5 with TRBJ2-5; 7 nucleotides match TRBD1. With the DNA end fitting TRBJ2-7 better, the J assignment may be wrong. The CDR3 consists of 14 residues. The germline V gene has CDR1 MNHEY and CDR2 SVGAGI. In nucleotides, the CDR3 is TGTGCCAGCAGTAGAACTACAGGGGCCTACGAGCAGTACTTC. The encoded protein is CASSRTTGAYEQYF.

As DNA, the CDR3 is TGTGCCAGAAGCTTGGAAGGAAGGTCGGCACCTTTTTCCACGAGCTCCTACAATGAGCAGTTCTTC. Its translation is CARSLEGRSAPFSTSSYNEQFF. The V call is TRBV5-3, the J call TRBJ2-1; D unresolved. TRBV5-3 is labeled an ORF, and its function is uncertain. V lost 0 bases and J 0 bases, leaving 28 bases between the germline ends. The CDR3 loop spans 22 amino acids.

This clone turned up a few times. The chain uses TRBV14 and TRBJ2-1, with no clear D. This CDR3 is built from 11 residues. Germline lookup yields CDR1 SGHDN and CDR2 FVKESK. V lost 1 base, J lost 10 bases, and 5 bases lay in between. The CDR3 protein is CASSQGPEQFF. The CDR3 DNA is TGTGCCAGCAGCCAAGGACCAGAGCAGTTCTTC.

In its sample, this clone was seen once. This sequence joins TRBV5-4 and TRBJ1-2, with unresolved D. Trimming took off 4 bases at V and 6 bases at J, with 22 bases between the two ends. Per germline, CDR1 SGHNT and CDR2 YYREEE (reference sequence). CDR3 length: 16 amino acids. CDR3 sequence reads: CASSMSDGLFSNGYTF. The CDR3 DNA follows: TGTGCCAGCAGCATGAGCGATGGTTTATTCTCTAATGGCTACACCTTC.

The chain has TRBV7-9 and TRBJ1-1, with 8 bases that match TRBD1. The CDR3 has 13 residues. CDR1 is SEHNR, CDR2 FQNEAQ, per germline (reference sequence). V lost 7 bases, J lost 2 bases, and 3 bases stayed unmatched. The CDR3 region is CASKTGVNTEAFF. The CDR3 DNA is TGTGCCAGCAAGACAGGGGTCAACACTGAAGCTTTCTTT.

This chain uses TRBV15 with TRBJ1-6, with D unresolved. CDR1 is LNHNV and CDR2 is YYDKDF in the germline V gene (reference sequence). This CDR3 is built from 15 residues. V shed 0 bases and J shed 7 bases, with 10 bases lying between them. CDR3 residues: CATSRDPDVNSPLHF. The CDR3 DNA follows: TGTGCCACCAGCAGAGATCCGGACGTGAATTCACCCCTCCACTTT.

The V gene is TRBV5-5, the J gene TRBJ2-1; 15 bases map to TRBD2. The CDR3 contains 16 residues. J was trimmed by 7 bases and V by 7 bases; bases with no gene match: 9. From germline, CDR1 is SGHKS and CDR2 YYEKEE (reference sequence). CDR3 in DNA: TGTGCCAGCGACAATCCCGGGACTAGCGGGAGGAATGAGCAGTTCTTC. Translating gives CASDNPGTSGRNEQFF.

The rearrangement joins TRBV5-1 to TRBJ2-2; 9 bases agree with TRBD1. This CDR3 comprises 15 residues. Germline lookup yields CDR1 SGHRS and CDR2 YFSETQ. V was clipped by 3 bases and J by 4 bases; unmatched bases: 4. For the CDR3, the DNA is TGCGCCAGCAGCTCCGGGGACAGGGCCACCGGGGAGCTGTTTTTT. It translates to CASSSGDRATGELFF.

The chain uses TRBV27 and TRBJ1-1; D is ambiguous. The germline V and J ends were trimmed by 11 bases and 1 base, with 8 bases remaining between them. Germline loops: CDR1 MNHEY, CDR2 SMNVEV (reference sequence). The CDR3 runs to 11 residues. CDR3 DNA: TGTGCCCAATCGCCGAACACTGAAGCTTTCTTT. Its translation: CAQSPNTEAFF.

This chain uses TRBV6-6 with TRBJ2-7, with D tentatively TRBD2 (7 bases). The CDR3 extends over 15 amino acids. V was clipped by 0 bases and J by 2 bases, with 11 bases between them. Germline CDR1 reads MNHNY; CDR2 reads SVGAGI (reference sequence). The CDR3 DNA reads TGTGCCAGCAGTTACTCCAGGGGAGGGCCCTACGAGCAGTACTTC. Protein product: CASSYSRGGPYEQYF.

The CDR3 spells CASSQRGQGSDNEQFF. Here the CDR3 DNA reads TGTGCCAGCAGCCAAAGGGGCCAGGGTAGCGACAATGAGCAGTTCTTC. The V gene is TRBV7-3, the J gene TRBJ2-1; D may match TRBD1 or TRBD2 (5 bases each). Germline V gene sequence: CDR1 SGHTA, CDR2 FQGTGA. The ends were cut back, 5 bases at V and 5 bases at J, with 19 bases in the middle. This CDR3 spans 16 amino acids.

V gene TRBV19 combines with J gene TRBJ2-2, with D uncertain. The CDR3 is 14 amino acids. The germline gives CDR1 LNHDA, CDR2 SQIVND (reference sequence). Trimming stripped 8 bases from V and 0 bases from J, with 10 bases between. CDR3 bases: TGTGCCAGTGGAGCTAGGACGAACACCGGGGAGCTGTTTTTT. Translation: CASGARTNTGELFF.

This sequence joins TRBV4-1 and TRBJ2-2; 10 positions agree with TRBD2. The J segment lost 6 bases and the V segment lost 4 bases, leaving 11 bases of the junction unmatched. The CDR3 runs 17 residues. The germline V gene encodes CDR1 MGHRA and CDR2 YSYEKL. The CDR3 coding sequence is TGCGCCAGCAGCCGTGAACTACTAGCGGGGCCAGCCGGGGAGCTGTTTTTT. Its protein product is CASSRELLAGPAGELFF.

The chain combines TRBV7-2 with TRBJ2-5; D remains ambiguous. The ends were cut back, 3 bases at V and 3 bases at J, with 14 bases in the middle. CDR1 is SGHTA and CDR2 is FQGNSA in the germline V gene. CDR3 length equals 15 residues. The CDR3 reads CASSLGRRAEETQYF. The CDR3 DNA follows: TGTGCCAGCAGCTTGGGAAGAAGGGCCGAAGAGACCCAGTACTTC. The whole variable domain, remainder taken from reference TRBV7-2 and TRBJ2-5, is GAGVSQSPSNKVTEKGKDVELRCDPISGHTALYWYRQSLGQGLEFLIYFQGNSAPDKSGLPSDRFSAERTGGSVSTLTIQRTQQEDSAVYLCASSLGRRAEETQYFGPGTRLLVL.